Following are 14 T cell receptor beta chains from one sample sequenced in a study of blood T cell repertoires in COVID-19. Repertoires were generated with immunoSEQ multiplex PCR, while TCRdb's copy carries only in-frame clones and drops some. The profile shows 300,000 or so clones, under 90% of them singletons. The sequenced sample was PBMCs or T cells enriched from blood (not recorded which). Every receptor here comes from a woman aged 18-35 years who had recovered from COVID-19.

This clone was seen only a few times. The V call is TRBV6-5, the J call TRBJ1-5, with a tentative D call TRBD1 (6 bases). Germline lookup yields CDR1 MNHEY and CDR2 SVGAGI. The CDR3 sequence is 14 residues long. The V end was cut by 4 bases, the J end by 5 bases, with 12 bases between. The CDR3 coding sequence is TGTGCCAGCAGTTTAGAAGGGGGAGATCAGCCCCAGCATTTT. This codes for CASSLEGGDQPQHF.

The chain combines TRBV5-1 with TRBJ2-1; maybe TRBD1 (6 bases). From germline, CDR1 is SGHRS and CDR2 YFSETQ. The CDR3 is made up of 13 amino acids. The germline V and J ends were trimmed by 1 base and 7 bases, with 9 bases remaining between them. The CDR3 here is CASSLPGVNEQFF. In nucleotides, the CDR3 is TGCGCCAGCAGCTTGCCAGGGGTGAATGAGCAGTTCTTC.

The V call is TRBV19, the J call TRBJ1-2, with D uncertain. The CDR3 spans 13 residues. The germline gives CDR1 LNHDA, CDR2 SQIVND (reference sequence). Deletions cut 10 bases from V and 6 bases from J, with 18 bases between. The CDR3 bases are TGTGCCACTAAAACCGGGTCCGACGATGGCTACACCTTC. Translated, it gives CATKTGSDDGYTF.

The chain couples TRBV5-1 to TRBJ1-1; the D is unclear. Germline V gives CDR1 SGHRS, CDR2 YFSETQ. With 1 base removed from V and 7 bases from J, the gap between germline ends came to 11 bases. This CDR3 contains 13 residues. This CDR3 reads CASSLNRESEAFF. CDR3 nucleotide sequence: TGCGCCAGCAGCTTGAATAGGGAGAGTGAAGCTTTCTTT.

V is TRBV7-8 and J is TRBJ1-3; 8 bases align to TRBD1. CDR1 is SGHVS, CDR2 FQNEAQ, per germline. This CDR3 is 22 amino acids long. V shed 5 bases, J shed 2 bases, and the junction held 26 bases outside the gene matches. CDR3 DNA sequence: TGTGCCAGCAGCCTACTACTCAATTTACGGACAGGGATTCCAAGAGCTGGAAACACCATATATTTT. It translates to CASSLLLNLRTGIPRAGNTIYF.

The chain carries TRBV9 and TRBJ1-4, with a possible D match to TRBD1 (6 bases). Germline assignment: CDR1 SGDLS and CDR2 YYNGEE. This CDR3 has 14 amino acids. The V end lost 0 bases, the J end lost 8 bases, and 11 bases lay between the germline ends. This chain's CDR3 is CASSVGQVGEKLFF. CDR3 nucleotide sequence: TGTGCCAGCAGCGTAGGACAGGTCGGCGAAAAACTGTTTTTT.

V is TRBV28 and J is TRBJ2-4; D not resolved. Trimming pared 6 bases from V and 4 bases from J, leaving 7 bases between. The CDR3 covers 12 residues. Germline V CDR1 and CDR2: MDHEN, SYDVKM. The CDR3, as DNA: TGTGCCAGCAGCCCGCGGAAAAACATTCAGTACTTC. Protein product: CASSPRKNIQYF.

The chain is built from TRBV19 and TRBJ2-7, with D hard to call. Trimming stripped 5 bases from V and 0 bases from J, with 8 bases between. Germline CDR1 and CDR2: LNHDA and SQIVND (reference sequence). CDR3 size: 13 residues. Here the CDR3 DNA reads TGTGCCAGTAGTTCCCGGGTCTCCTACGAGCAGTACTTC. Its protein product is CASSSRVSYEQYF.

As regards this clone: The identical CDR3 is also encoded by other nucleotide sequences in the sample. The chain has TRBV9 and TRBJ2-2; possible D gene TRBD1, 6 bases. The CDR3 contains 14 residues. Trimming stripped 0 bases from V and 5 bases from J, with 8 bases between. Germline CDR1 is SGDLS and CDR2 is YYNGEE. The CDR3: CASSVGQGTGELFF. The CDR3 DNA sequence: TGTGCCAGCAGCGTAGGCCAGGGGACCGGGGAGCTGTTTTTT.

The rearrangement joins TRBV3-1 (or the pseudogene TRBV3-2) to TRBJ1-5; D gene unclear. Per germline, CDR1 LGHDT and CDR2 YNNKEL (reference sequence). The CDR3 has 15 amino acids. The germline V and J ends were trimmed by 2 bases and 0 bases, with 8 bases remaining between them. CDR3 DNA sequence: TGTGCCAGCAGCCAAATTGCAGATAGCAATCAGCCCCAGCATTTT. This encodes CASSQIADSNQPQHF.

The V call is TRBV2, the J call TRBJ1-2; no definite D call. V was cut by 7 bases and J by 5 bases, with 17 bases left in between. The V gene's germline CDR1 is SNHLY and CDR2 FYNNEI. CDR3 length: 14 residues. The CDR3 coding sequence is TGTGCCAGCACGGTGAGGTCCTCGGGGTATGGCTACACCTTC. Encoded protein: CASTVRSSGYGYTF.

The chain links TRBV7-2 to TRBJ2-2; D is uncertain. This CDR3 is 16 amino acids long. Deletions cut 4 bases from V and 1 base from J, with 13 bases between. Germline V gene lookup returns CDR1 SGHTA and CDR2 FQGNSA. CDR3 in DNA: TGTGCCAGCAGCTCGAGCCCCTCACTGAACACCGGGGAGCTGTTTTTT. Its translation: CASSSSPSLNTGELFF. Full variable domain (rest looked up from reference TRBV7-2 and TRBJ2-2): GAGVSQSPSNKVTEKGKDVELRCDPISGHTALYWYRQSLGQGLEFLIYFQGNSAPDKSGLPSDRFSAERTGGSVSTLTIQRTQQEDSAVYLCASSSSPSLNTGELFFGEGSRLTVL.

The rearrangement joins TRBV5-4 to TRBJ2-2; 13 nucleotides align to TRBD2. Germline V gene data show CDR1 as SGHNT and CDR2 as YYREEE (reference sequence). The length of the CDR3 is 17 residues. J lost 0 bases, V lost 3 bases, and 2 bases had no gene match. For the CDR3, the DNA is TGTGCCAGCAGCTGGGGACTAGCGGGGCCGAACACCGGGGAGCTGTTTTTT. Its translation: CASSWGLAGPNTGELFF.

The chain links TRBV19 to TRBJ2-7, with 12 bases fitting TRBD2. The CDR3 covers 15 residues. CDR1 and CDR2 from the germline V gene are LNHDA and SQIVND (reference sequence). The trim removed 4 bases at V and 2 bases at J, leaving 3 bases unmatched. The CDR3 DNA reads TGTGCCAGTAGTACACTAGCGGGGGGTACCTACGAGCAGTACTTC. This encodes CASSTLAGGTYEQYF.